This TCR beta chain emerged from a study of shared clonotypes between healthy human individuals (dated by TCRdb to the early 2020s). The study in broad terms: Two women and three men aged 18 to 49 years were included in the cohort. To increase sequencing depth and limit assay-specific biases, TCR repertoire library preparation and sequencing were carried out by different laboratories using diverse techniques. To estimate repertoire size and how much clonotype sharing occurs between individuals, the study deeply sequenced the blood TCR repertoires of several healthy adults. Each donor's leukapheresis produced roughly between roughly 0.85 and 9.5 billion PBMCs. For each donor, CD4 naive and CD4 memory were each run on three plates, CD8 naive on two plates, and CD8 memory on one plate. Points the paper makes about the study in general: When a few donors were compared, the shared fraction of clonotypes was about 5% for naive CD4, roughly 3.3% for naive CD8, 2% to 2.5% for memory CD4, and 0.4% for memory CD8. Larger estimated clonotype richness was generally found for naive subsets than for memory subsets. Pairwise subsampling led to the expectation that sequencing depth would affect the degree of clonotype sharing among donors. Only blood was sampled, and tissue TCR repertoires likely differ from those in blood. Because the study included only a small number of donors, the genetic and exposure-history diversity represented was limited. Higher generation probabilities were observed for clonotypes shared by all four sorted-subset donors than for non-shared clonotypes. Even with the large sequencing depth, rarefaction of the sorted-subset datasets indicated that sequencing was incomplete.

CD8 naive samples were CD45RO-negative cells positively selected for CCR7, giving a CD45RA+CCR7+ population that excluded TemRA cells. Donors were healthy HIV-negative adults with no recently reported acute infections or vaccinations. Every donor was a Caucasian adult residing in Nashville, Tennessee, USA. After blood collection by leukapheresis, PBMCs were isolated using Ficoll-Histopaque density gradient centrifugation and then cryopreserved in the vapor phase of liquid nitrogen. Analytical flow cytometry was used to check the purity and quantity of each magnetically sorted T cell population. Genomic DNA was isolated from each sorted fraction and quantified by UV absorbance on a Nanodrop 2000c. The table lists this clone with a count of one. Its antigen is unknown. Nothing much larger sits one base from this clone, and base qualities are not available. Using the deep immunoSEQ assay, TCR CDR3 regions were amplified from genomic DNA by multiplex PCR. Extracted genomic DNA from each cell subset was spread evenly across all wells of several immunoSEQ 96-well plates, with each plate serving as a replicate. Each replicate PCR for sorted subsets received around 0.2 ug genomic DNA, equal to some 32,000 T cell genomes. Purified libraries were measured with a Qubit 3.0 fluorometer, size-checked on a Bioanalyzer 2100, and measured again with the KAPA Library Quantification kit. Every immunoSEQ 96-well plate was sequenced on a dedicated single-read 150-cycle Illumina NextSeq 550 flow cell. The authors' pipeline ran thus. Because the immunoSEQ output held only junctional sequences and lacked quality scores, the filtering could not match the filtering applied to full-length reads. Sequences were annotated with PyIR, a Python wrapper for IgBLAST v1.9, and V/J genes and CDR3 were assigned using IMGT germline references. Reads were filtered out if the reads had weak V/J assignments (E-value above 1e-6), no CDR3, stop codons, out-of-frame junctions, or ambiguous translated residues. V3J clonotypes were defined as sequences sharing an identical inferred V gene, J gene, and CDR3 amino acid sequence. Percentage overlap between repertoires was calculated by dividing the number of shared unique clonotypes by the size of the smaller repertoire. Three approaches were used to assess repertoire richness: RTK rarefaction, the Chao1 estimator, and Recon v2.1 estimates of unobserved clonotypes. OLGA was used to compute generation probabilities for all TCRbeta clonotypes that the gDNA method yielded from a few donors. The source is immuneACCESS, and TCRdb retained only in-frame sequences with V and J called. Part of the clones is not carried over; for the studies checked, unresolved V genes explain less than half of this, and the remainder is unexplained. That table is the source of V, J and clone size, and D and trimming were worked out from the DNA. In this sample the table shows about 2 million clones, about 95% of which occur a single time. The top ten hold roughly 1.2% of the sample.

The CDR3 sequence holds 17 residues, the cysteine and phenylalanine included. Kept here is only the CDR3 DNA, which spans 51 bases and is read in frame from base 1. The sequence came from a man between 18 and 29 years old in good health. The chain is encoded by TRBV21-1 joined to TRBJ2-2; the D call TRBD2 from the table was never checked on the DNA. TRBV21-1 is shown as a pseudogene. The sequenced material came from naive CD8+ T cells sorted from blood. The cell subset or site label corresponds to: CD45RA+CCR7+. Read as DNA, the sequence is TGTGCCAGCAGCAAGTCGACTAGCGGGCAGAACACCGGGGAGCTGTTTTTT. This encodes CASSKSTSGQNTGELFF.